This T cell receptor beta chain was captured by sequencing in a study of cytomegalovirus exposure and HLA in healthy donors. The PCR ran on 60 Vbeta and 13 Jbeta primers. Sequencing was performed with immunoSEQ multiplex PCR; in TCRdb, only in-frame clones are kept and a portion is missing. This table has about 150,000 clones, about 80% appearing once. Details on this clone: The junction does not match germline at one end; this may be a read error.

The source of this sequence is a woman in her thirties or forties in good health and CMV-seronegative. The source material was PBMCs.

Here the CDR3 reads CASSAGQDPGYEQYF. The CDR3 region has the DNA TGTGCTAGCAGCGCCGGACAGGACCCCGGGTACGAGCAGTACTTC. This chain connects TRBV7-7 to TRBJ2-7; 7 nucleotides agree with TRBD1. Germline V lookup: CDR1 SSHAT, CDR2 FNYEAQ (reference sequence). CDR3 size: 15 residues.